This passage covers 15 T cell receptor beta chains from one sample sequenced in a study of CD8 T cells in ankylosing spondylitis. TCRdb re-derived calls from the 5' RACE reads in MiXCR, one entry per CDR3 protein. The sample has 50,000 to 60,000 distinct CDR3 sequences, approximately 8% seen once. Sequenced sample: blood, either unsorted or a sorted T cell fraction (not recorded which). Receptors originate from a female donor with ankylosing spondylitis or in good health (not recorded which).

This clonotype has at least ten counts. This sequence joins TRBV3-1 and TRBJ2-1, with TRBD2 matching over 8 bases. V shed 1 base, J shed 3 bases, and the junction held 5 bases outside the gene matches. Per the germline V gene, CDR1 is LGHDT and CDR2 is YNNKEL (reference sequence). The CDR3 extends over 16 amino acids. The DNA of the CDR3 is TGTGCCAGCAGCCAAGGGGGTAGCGGGGACTACAATGAGCAGTTCTTC. Translating gives CASSQGGSGDYNEQFF.

This clonotype was recorded at least ten times. The rearrangement uses TRBV6-6 and TRBJ2-5, with unresolved D. The CDR3 length is 11 residues. The germline V gene has CDR1 MNHNY and CDR2 SVGAGI (reference sequence). V was shortened by 10 bases and J by 7 bases, with 13 bases between the two germline ends. The DNA of the CDR3 is TGTGCCATTCGCTCAGCTGGGACCCAGTACTTC. Amino acid sequence: CAIRSAGTQYF.

This clonotype has a count of ten or more. The chain joins TRBV11-2 to TRBJ2-7, with 11 bases matching TRBD2. The junction had 11 bases not matched to a gene; V was cut back by 4 bases and J by 0 bases. This CDR3 is built from 18 residues. CDR1 is SGHAT, CDR2 FQNNGV, per germline. The CDR3 spells CASSSELTSGVSSYEQYF. DNA for the CDR3: TGTGCCAGCAGCTCCGAACTGACTAGCGGGGTAAGCTCCTACGAGCAGTACTTC.

This clonotype was seen a few times. This chain links TRBV7-6 with TRBJ2-5, with 14 bases lining up with TRBD2. J lost 11 bases, V lost 5 bases, and 10 bases had no gene match. CDR1 is SGHVS, CDR2 FNYEAQ, per germline. The CDR3 consists of 15 residues. CDR3 DNA: TGTGCCAGCAGCCCGATCGGACTAGCGGGGGGAAAGCAGTACTTC. Its protein product is CASSPIGLAGGKQYF. The variable domain in full, with the rest retrieved from reference TRBV7-6 and TRBJ2-5, is GAGVSQSPRYKVTKRGQDVALRCDPISGHVSLYWYRQALGQGPEFLTYFNYEAQQDKSGLPNDRFSAERPEGSISTLTIQRTEQRDSAMYRCASSPIGLAGGKQYFGPGTRLLVL.

This clonotype appeared many times. The chain combines TRBV5-1 with TRBJ2-2; the D is unclear. The ends were cut back, 0 bases at V and 5 bases at J, with 8 bases in the middle. Germline V gene lookup returns CDR1 SGHRS and CDR2 YFSETQ. The CDR3 length is 14 residues. The CDR3 region is CASSLDPGTGELFF. DNA of the CDR3: TGCGCCAGCAGCTTGGATCCGGGTACCGGGGAGCTGTTTTTT.

In this sample, this clonotype turned up many times. The chain joins TRBV3-1 to TRBJ2-7; D is unresolved. The CDR3 contains 13 residues. Trimming cost V 0 bases and J 6 bases, with 9 bases left between them. Per germline, CDR1 LGHDT and CDR2 YNNKEL (reference sequence). CDR3 sequence reads: CASSQEAILEQYF. As DNA, the CDR3 is TGTGCCAGCAGCCAAGAGGCTATCCTCGAGCAGTACTTC.

This clonotype occurred many times. The gene calls are TRBV7-8 and TRBJ2-7; D gene unclear. CDR1 SGHVS and CDR2 FQNEAQ come from the germline V gene. Deletions cut 1 base from V and 0 bases from J, with 10 bases between. CDR3 length: 15 amino acids. CDR3 sequence: CASSLEAESSYEQYF. The DNA of the CDR3 is TGTGCCAGCAGCTTAGAGGCAGAGAGCTCCTACGAGCAGTACTTC.

This clonotype was observed many times. The rearrangement joins TRBV12-3 or TRBV12-4 to TRBJ1-1, with 9 bases that match TRBD1. Unmatched junction bases numbered 6, after V lost 1 base and J lost 6 bases. The CDR3 is made up of 15 amino acids. CDR3 sequence reads: CASSLDRGQIAEAFF. In DNA, the CDR3 is TGTGCCAGCAGTTTAGACAGGGGGCAGATCGCTGAAGCTTTCTTT.

At least ten counts were recorded for this clonotype. The V and J genes are TRBV5-1 and TRBJ1-4; D is undetermined. Trimming stripped 2 bases from V and 3 bases from J, with 11 bases between. Per the germline V gene, CDR1 is SGHRS and CDR2 is YFSETQ. This CDR3 is 15 amino acids long. The CDR3 DNA reads TGCGCCAGCAGCTTTTCGTCACCGCCTAATGAAAAACTGTTTTTT. This gives the protein CASSFSSPPNEKLFF.

The chain couples TRBV19 to TRBJ2-5; TRBD1 or TRBD2 may be the D gene (5 bases each). CDR1 is LNHDA and CDR2 is SQIVND in the germline V gene (reference sequence). The CDR3 extends over 15 amino acids. Trimming removed 3 bases from V and 0 bases from J, with 11 bases in between. The CDR3 nucleotides read TGTGCCAGTAGTATCGGGAACAGGTACCAAGAGACCCAGTACTTC. Translating gives CASSIGNRYQETQYF.

This clonotype was counted at least ten times. The chain carries TRBV6-1 and TRBJ2-3; 7 nucleotides line up with TRBD1. The CDR3 is 16 amino acids. Per the germline V gene, CDR1 is MNHNS and CDR2 is SASEGT. The trim removed 6 bases at V and 2 bases at J, leaving 11 bases unmatched. CDR3 sequence reads: CASRGSGTAFTDTQYF. In nucleotides, the CDR3 is TGTGCCAGCAGGGGATCCGGGACAGCCTTCACAGATACGCAGTATTTT.

This clonotype was detected many times. This sequence joins TRBV3-1 and TRBJ2-3; TRBD2 agrees at 7 bases. The CDR3 has 18 amino acids. CDR1 is LGHDT, CDR2 YNNKEL, per germline (reference sequence). With V trimmed by 3 bases and J by 2 bases, 14 bases remained unmatched. The CDR3 loop reads CASSQGTLLASSTDTQYF. CDR3 in DNA: TGTGCCAGCAGCCAGGGTACTTTACTAGCGTCCTCCACAGATACGCAGTATTTT.

The rearrangement joins TRBV19 to TRBJ2-5; TRBD1 might be the D (7 bases). In germline, CDR1 is LNHDA, CDR2 SQIVND (reference sequence). Trimming cost V 5 bases and J 5 bases, with 18 bases left between them. The length of the CDR3 is 15 residues. The CDR3 sequence is CASSSTTGRRETQYF. The CDR3 DNA reads TGTGCCAGTAGTTCGACGACAGGGAGGAGGGAGACCCAGTACTTC.

This clonotype was seen a few times. The chain is built from TRBV28 and TRBJ1-6; 10 nucleotides align to TRBD1. The V and J ends lost 3 bases and 0 bases, in that order; junction bases with no gene match: 8. The CDR3 runs 19 residues. In germline, CDR1 is MDHEN, CDR2 SYDVKM. Written as DNA, the CDR3 is TGTGCCAGCAGTTTCTTCGGACAGGGGGGGAGCTCCTATAATTCACCCCTCCACTTT. Amino acids: CASSFFGQGGSSYNSPLHF. Together with reference TRBV28 and TRBJ1-6, the CDR3 gives the full variable domain: DVKVTQSSRYLVKRTGEKVFLECVQDMDHENMFWYRQDPGLGLRLIYFSYDVKMKEKGDIPEGYSVSREKKERFSLILESASTNQTSMYLCASSFFGQGGSSYNSPLHFGNGTRLTVT.

This clonotype has at least ten counts. This rearrangement joins TRBV6-5 to TRBJ1-1; 8 bases match TRBD1. V was clipped by 1 base and J by 1 base; unmatched bases: 2. Germline V CDR1 and CDR2: MNHEY, SVGAGI. The CDR3 has 15 amino acids. CDR3 coding DNA: TGTGCCAGCAGTTACTGGGGGACAGGGAACACTGAAGCTTTCTTT. Protein: CASSYWGTGNTEAFF.